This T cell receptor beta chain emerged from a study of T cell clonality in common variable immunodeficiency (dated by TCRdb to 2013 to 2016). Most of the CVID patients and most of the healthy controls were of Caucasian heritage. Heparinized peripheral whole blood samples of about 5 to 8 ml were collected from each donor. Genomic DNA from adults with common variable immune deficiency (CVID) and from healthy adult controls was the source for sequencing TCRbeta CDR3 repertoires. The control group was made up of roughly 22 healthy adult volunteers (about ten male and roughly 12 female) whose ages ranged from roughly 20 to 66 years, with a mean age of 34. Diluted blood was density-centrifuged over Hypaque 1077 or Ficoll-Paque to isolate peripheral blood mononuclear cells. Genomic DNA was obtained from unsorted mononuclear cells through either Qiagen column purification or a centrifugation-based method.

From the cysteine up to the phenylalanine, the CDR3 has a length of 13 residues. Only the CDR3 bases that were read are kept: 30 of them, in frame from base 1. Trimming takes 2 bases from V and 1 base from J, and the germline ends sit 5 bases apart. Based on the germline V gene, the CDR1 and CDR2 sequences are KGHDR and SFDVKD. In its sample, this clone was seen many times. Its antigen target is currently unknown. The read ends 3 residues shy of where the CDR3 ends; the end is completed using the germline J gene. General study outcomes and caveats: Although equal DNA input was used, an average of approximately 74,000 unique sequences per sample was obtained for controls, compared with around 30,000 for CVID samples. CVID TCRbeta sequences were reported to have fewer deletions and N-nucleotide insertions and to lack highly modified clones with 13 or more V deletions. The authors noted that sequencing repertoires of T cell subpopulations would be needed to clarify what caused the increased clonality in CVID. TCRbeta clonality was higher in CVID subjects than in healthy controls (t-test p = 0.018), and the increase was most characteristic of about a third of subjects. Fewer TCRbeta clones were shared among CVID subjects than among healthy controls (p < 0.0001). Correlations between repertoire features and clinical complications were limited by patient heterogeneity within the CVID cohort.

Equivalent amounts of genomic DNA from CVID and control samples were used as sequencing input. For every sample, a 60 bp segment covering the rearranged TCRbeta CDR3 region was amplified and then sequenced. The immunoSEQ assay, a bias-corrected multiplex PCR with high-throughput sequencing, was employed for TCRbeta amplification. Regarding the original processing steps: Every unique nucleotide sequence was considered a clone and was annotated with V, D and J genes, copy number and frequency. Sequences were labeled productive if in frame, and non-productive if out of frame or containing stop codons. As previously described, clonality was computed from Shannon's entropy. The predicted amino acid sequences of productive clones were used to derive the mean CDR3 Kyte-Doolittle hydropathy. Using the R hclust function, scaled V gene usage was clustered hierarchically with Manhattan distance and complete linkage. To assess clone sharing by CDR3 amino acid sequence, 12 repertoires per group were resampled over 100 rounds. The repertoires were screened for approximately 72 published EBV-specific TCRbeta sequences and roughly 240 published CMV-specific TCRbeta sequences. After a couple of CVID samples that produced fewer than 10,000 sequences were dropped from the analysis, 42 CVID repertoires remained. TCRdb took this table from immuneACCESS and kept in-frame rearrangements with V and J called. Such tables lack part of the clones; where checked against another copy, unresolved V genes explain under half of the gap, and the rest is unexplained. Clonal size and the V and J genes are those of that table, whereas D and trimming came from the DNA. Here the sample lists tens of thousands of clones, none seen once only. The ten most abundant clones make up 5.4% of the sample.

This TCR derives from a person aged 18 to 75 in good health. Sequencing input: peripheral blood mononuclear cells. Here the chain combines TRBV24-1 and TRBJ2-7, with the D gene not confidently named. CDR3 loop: CATSDSQSYEQYF. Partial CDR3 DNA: TGTGCCACCAGTGATTCCCAATCCTACGAG.